This note documents a single T cell receptor beta chain sequence. Only one count was recorded for this clone. What this receptor recognizes is not known. Per-base quality was not reported, and no clone a single base away is much larger than it. The data were obtained in a study of blood T cell repertoires in COVID-19 (dated by TCRdb to about 2020). In the study overall: Samples from collaborators originated in the United States, Italy and Spain and spanned both the acute and convalescent phases of COVID-19. The prospective study material was composed of cDNA or gDNA derived from T cells, B-cell-depleted T cells, or PBMCs. Deeply sampled blood TCRbeta repertoires from subjects exposed to, actively infected with, or recovered from COVID-19 were included in the dataset. The repertoires were released in a freely available public database meant as a resource for research on the immune response to SARS-CoV-2. Samples came from the ongoing ImmuneRACE study (first 160 participants) plus 1,254 subjects from 6 global collaborators. A de-identified subject ID, COVID-19 status, age in years and sex were almost always included in the sample metadata. HLA class I and class II types, where available, came from metadata supplied by the sample provider rather than from assay-based typing. Study-wide conclusions, independent of this receptor: How much clinical and demographic metadata was included differed by source and by participant, and the metadata was provided uncurated.

The immunoSEQ Assay, a bias-controlled multiplex PCR, was used to amplify TCRbeta CDR3 regions from genomic DNA. The study's own analysis went as follows. The number of nucleated cells in each sample was estimated by amplification of reference gene primers within the assay. To quantify the absolute abundance of each unique TCRbeta CDR3 rearrangement, sequence reads were collapsed and filtered. For each sample, productive Simpson clonality was calculated by taking the square root of Simpson's diversity index across productive rearrangements. TCRdb's version of the immuneACCESS table is confined to in-frame rearrangements and falls short of the full clone set. An unresolved V gene accounts for under half of the shortfall where checked; the remainder is of unknown origin. The DNA gave D and trimming, while V, J and clone size come from that table. This sample has 400,000 or so clones in its table, and 70% to 90% of those were observed once. Together, the top ten hold around 2.9% of the sample.

The collaborating institutions used their own protocols to collect whole blood in K2EDTA tubes. For TCRbeta analysis, collaborators shipped samples as frozen whole blood, isolated PBMCs, or DNA extracted from either of those sample types. Ends trimmed: V by 7 bases, J by 7 bases; bases unmatched to a gene: 4. Measured from the cysteine to the phenylalanine, the CDR3 is 12 residues long. The kept DNA is CDR3 alone, 36 bases in frame from the first base. Based on the germline V gene, the CDR1 and CDR2 sequences are MNHEY and SVGAGI. Recombination linked TRBV6-5 to TRBJ2-1, with TRBD2 matching 7 junction bases. The sample consisted of peripheral blood. The receptor was derived from a human donor in a cohort sampled during active COVID-19. The CDR3: CASTPGGNEQFF. The sequence in DNA is TGTGCCAGCACTCCCGGGGGGAATGAGCAGTTCTTC.